These T cell receptor beta chains were read from a single sample in a study of T cell responses to AZD1222 COVID-19 vaccine. Data came from immunoSEQ multiplex PCR; TCRdb stores just in-frame clones and leaves some out. The sample carries over 100,000 clones, about 85% recorded once. The specimen was peripheral blood, collected 28 days after the second AZD1222 dose. All receptors derive from an adult who received the AZD1222 COVID-19 vaccine. The CDR3 runs from the conserved cysteine through the conserved F or W. Fields, in order: J gene, CDR3 length, V gene, CDR3 protein.

J: TRBJ1-1
length: 13
V: TRBV25-1
CDR3: CASSELGNTEAFF

J: TRBJ1-5
length: 13
V: TRBV12-3/TRBV12-4
CDR3: CASSLGPGRSQHF

J: TRBJ1-4
length: 14
V: TRBV7-2
CDR3: CASSPALWHEKLFF

J: TRBJ2-5
length: 13
V: TRBV10-2
CDR3: CASSRDRAETQYF

J: TRBJ1-1
length: 14
V: TRBV19
CDR3: CASSPQGQGTEAFF

J: TRBJ1-3
length: 19
V: TRBV18
CDR3: CASSPRYRVAVEAGNTIYF

J: TRBJ2-3
length: 15
V: TRBV14
CDR3: CASSQGRTYGDTQYF

J: TRBJ1-4
length: 15
V: TRBV19
CDR3: CASSIATGGYEKLFF

J: TRBJ2-7
length: 13
V: TRBV29-1
CDR3: CSVAPRSSYEQYF

J: TRBJ1-1
length: 16
V: TRBV30
CDR3: CAWSVRGIRRNTEAFF

J: TRBJ2-2
length: 13
V: TRBV28
CDR3: CASRTGFIRELFF

J: TRBJ2-5
length: 15
V: TRBV4-1
CDR3: CASSQLGGIQETQYF

J: TRBJ1-5
length: 14
V: TRBV19
CDR3: CASSPGQGNQPQHF

J: TRBJ2-1
length: 12
V: TRBV9
CDR3: CASSAWGDEQFF

J: TRBJ1-1
length: 13
V: TRBV7-2
CDR3: CASTPTNRDPAFF

J: TRBJ1-1
length: 14
V: TRBV19
CDR3: CASIRGSPNTEAFF

J: TRBJ2-5
length: 16
V: TRBV15
CDR3: CATSNRVSSLQETQYF

J: TRBJ1-3
length: 13
V: TRBV6-5
CDR3: CASRPVSGNTIYF

J: TRBJ2-1
length: 15
V: TRBV6-5
CDR3: CASSLLAGPYNEQFF

J: TRBJ2-7
length: 14
V: TRBV24-1
CDR3: CATSGPGGSYEQYF

J: TRBJ2-7
length: 16
V: TRBV7-8
CDR3: CASSSRGLASSYEQYF

J: TRBJ1-6
length: 16
V: TRBV14
CDR3: CASSVTGPPKGSPLHF

J: TRBJ1-5
length: 12
V: TRBV19
CDR3: CASAGGNQPQHF

J: TRBJ1-1
length: 14
V: TRBV7-2
CDR3: CASSADAVRTEAFF

J: TRBJ1-2
length: 15
V: TRBV19
CDR3: CASSGTGGLVSGYTF

J: TRBJ1-5
length: 15
V: TRBV2
CDR3: CASSIPDSHNQPQHF

J: TRBJ2-7
length: 16
V: TRBV28
CDR3: CASSRTPGQGDYEQYF

J: TRBJ2-2
length: 14
V: TRBV19
CDR3: CASSIVGATGELFF

J: TRBJ1-5
length: 16
V: TRBV7-8
CDR3: CASSTTGLRGNQPQHF

J: TRBJ1-5
length: 15
V: TRBV5-5
CDR3: CASSASRDMNQPQHF

J: TRBJ1-2
length: 13
V: TRBV5-6
CDR3: CASSRTGNYGYTF

J: TRBJ2-1
length: 14
V: TRBV4-2
CDR3: CASSQERVGLEQFF

J: TRBJ1-1
length: 14
V: TRBV11-2
CDR3: CASSLRGLNTEAFF

J: TRBJ1-2
length: 16
V: TRBV5-8
CDR3: CASSLHATGVNYGYTF

J: TRBJ2-7
length: 11
V: TRBV6-2/TRBV6-3
CDR3: CASSFRYEQYF

J: TRBJ2-2
length: 15
V: TRBV2
CDR3: CASTRGGINTGELFF

J: TRBJ1-2
length: 13
V: TRBV2
CDR3: CASRLTGVDGYTF

J: TRBJ1-5
length: 14
V: TRBV11-2
CDR3: CASSLDREGQPQHF

J: TRBJ2-5
length: 16
V: TRBV11-3
CDR3: CASSLVGTSDQETQYF

J: TRBJ1-1
length: 14
V: TRBV30
CDR3: CAWSRDRLDTEAFF

J: TRBJ2-7
length: 14
V: TRBV18
CDR3: CASSPPHRGYEQYF

J: TRBJ1-3
length: 16
V: TRBV5-1
CDR3: CASSLETAPGGNTIYF

J: TRBJ2-3
length: 16
V: TRBV7-9
CDR3: CASSFSGRRSTDTQYF

J: TRBJ2-1
length: 16
V: TRBV16
CDR3: CASSLRGGPPYNEQFF

J: TRBJ2-3
length: 13
V: TRBV6-4
CDR3: CASSDSRGDTQYF

J: TRBJ1-2
length: 15
V: TRBV21-1
CDR3: CASSPSGQGSYGYTF

J: TRBJ1-2
length: 14
V: TRBV7-2
CDR3: CASSPGTVNYGYTF

J: TRBJ1-6
length: 15
V: TRBV6-5
CDR3: CASSYSNSGNSPLHF

J: TRBJ2-7
length: 15
V: TRBV4-3
CDR3: CASSQEAGDAYEQYF

J: TRBJ1-4
length: 16
V: TRBV13
CDR3: CASSFIQGGTNEKLFF

J: TRBJ1-5
length: 17
V: TRBV19
CDR3: CASRPGQGDPRYQPQHF

J: TRBJ2-7
length: 14
V: TRBV4-1
CDR3: CASSHSTGGYEQYF

J: TRBJ2-2
length: 13
V: TRBV7-3
CDR3: CASSLTVTGELFF

J: TRBJ1-4
length: 15
V: TRBV7-2
CDR3: CASSSGTGLNEKLFF

J: TRBJ1-2
length: 14
V: TRBV9
CDR3: CASSPGQTYYGYTF